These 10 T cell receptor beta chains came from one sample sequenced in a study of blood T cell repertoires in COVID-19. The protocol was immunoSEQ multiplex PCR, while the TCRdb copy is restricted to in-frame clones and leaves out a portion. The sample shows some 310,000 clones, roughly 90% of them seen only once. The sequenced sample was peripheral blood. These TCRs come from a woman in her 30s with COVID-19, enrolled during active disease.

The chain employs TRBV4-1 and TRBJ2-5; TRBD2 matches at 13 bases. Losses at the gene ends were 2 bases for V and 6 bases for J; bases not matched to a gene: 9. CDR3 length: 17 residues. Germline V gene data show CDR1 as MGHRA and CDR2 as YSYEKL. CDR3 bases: TGCGCCAGCAGCCAATCTTACGGGACTAGCGGGATAAAGACCCAGTACTTC. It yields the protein CASSQSYGTSGIKTQYF.

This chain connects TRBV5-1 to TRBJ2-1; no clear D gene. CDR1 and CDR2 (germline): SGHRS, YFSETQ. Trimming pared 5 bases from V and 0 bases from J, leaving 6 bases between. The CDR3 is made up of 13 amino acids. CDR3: CASRRSSYNEQFF. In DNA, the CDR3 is TGCGCCAGCAGACGGAGCTCCTACAATGAGCAGTTCTTC.

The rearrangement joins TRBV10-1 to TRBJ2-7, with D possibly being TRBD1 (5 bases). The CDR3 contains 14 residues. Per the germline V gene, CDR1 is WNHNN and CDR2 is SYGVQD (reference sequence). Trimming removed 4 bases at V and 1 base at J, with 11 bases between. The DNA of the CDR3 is TGCGCCAGCAGTGCAAATACAGGTTCCTACGAGCAGTACTTC. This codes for CASSANTGSYEQYF.

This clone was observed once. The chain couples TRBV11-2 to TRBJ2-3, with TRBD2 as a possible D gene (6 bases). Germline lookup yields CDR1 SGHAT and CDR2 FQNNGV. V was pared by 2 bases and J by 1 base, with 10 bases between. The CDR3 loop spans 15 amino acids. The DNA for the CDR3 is TGTGCCAGCAGCTTAAGCGGGCGGGGCACAGATACGCAGTATTTT. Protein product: CASSLSGRGTDTQYF. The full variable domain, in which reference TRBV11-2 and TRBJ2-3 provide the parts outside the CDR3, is EAGVAQSPRYKIIEKRQSVAFWCNPISGHATLYWYQQILGQGPKLLIQFQNNGVVDDSQLPKDRFSAERLKGVDSTLKIQPAKLEDSAVYLCASSLSGRGTDTQYFGPGTRLTVL.

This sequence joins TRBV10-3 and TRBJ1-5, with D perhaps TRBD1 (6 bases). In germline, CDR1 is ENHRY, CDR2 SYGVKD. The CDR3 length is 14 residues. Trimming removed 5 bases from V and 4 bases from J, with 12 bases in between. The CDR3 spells CAISTGKGNQPQHF. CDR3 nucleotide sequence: TGTGCCATCAGTACAGGGAAGGGAAATCAGCCCCAGCATTTT.

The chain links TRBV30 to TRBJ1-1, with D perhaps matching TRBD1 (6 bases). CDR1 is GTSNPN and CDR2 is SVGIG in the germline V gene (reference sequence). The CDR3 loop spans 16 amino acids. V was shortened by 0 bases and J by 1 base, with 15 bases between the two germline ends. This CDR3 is CAWSVQGRARNTEAFF. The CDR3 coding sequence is TGTGCCTGGAGTGTTCAGGGGCGGGCAAGGAACACTGAAGCTTTCTTT. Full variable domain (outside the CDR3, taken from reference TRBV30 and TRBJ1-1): SQTIHQWPATLVQPVGSPLSLECTVEGTSNPNLYWYRQAAGRGLQLLFYSVGIGQISSEVPQNLSASRPQDRQFILSSKKLLLSDSGFYLCAWSVQGRARNTEAFFGQGTRLTVV.

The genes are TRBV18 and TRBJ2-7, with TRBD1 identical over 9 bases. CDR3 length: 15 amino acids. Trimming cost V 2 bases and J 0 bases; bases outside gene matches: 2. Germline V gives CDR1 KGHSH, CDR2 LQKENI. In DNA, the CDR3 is TGTGCCAGCTCACCATGGACAGGGGTCTCCTACGAGCAGTACTTC. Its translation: CASSPWTGVSYEQYF.

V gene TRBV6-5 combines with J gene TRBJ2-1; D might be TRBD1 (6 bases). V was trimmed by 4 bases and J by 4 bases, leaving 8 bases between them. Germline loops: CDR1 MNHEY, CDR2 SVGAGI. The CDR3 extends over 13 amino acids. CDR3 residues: CASSLDSYNEQFF. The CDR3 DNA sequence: TGTGCCAGCAGTTTGGACAGTTACAATGAGCAGTTCTTC.

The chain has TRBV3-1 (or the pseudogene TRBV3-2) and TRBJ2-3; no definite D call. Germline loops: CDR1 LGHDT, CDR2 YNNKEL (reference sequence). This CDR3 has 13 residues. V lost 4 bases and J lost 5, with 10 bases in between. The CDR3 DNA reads TGTGCCAGCAGCCCCCGGCCGGGAGATACGCAGTATTTT. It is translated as CASSPRPGDTQYF.

The CDR3 nucleotides read TGTGCCAGCAGCGCGGACGGACAGGCATATAATTCACCCCTCCACTTT. Residues: CASSADGQAYNSPLHF. The chain combines TRBV7-9 with TRBJ1-6, with 7 positions matching TRBD1. The V gene end was trimmed by 5 bases and the J gene end by 4 bases; junction bases not matched to a gene: 8. The CDR3 spans 16 residues. Germline V gene sequence: CDR1 SEHNR, CDR2 FQNEAQ (reference sequence).